Sequencing of this T cell receptor (beta chain) was carried out in a study of T cells after yellow fever vaccination. Remarks on this clonotype: Its antigen is still unknown.

Overall study results and limits: A faster peak, day 5 versus 15, was reached by the weaker secondary response.

Germline values: CDR1 MNHNS, CDR2 SASEGT. The CDR3 extends over 18 amino acids. J lost 2 bases, V lost 5 bases, and 13 bases had no gene match. Production of TCR cDNA was by 5'RACE template switching, which also added a universal primer site and UMIs. TCRdb independently ran MiXCR on the 5' RACE reads; one entry per CDR3 protein. The repertoire holds some 350,000 distinct CDR3 sequences, with 8.7% as singletons. This sample comprised PBMCs, obtained on the day of the first yellow fever vaccination. The genes are TRBV6-1 and TRBJ2-3, with 10 bases identical to TRBD2. The TCR comes from a young man who received the YFV17D yellow fever vaccine. The DNA of the CDR3 is TGTGCCAGCAGTCCCCTTGCATGGCTAGCGGGGGCCACAGATACGCAGTATTTT. This sequence encodes CASSPLAWLAGATDTQYF.